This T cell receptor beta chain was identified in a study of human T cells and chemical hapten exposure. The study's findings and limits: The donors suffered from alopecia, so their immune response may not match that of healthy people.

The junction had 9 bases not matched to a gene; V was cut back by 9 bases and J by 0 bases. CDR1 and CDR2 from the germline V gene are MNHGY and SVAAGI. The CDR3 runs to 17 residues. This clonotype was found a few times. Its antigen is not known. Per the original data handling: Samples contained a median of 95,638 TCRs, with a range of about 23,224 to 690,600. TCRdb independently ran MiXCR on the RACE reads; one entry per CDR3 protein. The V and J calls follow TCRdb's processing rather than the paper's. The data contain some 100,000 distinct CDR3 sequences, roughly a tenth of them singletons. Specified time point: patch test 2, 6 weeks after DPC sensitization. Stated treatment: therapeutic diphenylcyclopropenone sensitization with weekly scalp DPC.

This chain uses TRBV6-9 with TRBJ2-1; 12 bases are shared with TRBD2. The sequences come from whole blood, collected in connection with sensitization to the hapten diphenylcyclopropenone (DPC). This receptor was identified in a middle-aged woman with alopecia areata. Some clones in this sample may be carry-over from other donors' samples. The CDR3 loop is CASPTSGGPCSYNEQFF. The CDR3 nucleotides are TGTGCCAGTCCCACTAGCGGGGGGCCCTGCTCCTACAATGAGCAGTTCTTC.